These 27 T cell receptor beta chains came from one sample sequenced in a study of T cells after yellow fever vaccination. A single record per CDR3 protein comes from TCRdb applying MiXCR to the 5' RACE reads. The sample lists around 110,000 distinct CDR3 sequences; approximately 8.4% were seen once. The sequencing used CD8+ T cells sorted from PBMCs, collected 45 days after the yellow fever booster vaccination. These receptor sequences come from a man aged 30-40 years who received the YFV17D yellow fever vaccine.

Many counts were recorded for this clonotype. The chain carries TRBV11-3 and TRBJ2-1, with 7 bases that match TRBD2. This CDR3 is built from 16 residues. Germline CDR1 is SGHNT and CDR2 is YENEEA. Trimming cost V 5 bases and J 8 bases; bases outside gene matches: 15. Here the CDR3 DNA reads TGTGCCAGCAGCGGCGGTTTGCGGGAGCTTTTAGATGAGCAGTTCTTC. It specifies CASSGGLRELLDEQFF.

This clonotype was seen at least ten times. This chain connects TRBV7-2 to TRBJ1-5, with 9 nucleotides matching TRBD1. The trim removed 5 bases at V and 3 bases at J, leaving 8 bases unmatched. The CDR3 is 16 amino acids. Germline V gene data show CDR1 as SGHTA and CDR2 as FQGNSA. The CDR3 here is CASSPWGQGVNQPQHF. The CDR3 DNA reads TGTGCCAGCAGCCCTTGGGGACAGGGTGTCAATCAGCCCCAGCATTTT.

This clonotype occurred many times. The rearrangement uses TRBV27 and TRBJ2-3; 8 nucleotides agree with TRBD1. The junction had 4 bases not matched to a gene; V was cut back by 5 bases and J by 0 bases. This CDR3 spans 15 amino acids. Germline CDR1 is MNHEY and CDR2 is SMNVEV (reference sequence). The CDR3: CASSPTGVSTDTQYF. In DNA, the CDR3 is TGTGCCAGCAGTCCGACAGGGGTTAGCACAGATACGCAGTATTTT.

This clonotype has a count of ten or more. This rearrangement joins TRBV5-4 to TRBJ2-1; 8 bases match TRBD2. CDR3 length equals 14 residues. Germline CDR1 SGHNT, CDR2 YYREEE (reference sequence). Losses at the gene ends were 4 bases for V and 5 bases for J; bases not matched to a gene: 5. The CDR3 is CASSLGLGDNEQFF. The CDR3 nucleotides are TGTGCCAGCAGCCTGGGACTAGGGGACAATGAGCAGTTCTTC. The full variable domain, with the rest looked up from reference TRBV5-4 and TRBJ2-1, is ETGVTQSPTHLIKTRGQQVTLRCSSQSGHNTVSWYQQALGQGPQFIFQYYREEENGRGNFPPRFSGLQFPNYSSELNVNALELDDSALYLCASSLGLGDNEQFFGPGTRLTVL.

This clonotype has only a few counts. This chain joins TRBV6-5 and TRBJ2-7; D call uncertain. CDR3 length: 14 amino acids. With 4 bases removed from V and 0 bases from J, the gap between germline ends came to 10 bases. Germline V gives CDR1 MNHEY, CDR2 SVGAGI. CDR3 amino acids: CASSSWSGSYEQYF. The CDR3, as DNA: TGTGCCAGCAGTTCCTGGTCAGGCTCCTACGAGCAGTACTTC.

This clonotype was observed many times. The chain is built from TRBV2 and TRBJ2-5, with 8 bases identical to TRBD1. This CDR3 spans 14 amino acids. CDR1 and CDR2 from the germline V gene are SNHLY and FYNNEI. The J segment lost 5 bases and the V segment lost 3 bases, leaving 5 bases of the junction unmatched. CDR3 region: CASSDETGVETQYF. As DNA, the CDR3 is TGTGCCAGCAGTGACGAGACAGGGGTGGAGACCCAGTACTTC.

This clonotype was counted many times. The chain uses TRBV29-1 and TRBJ2-2; 7 positions agree with TRBD2. V was pared by 8 bases and J by 0 bases, with 3 bases of the junction left unmatched. The germline V gene encodes CDR1 SQVTM and CDR2 ANQGSEA. This CDR3 has 13 residues. The CDR3 coding sequence is TGCAGCTCTACTAGCGCGAACACCGGGGAGCTGTTTTTT. Its protein is CSSTSANTGELFF.

This clonotype was detected ten times or more. Here the CDR3 DNA reads TGCAGTGCTAGAGATCCCCACACCGGGGAGCTGTTTTTT. It encodes CSARDPHTGELFF. The V and J genes are TRBV20-1 and TRBJ2-2; no clear D gene. Per germline, CDR1 DFQATT and CDR2 SNEGSKA (reference sequence). The length of the CDR3 is 13 residues. Trimming removed 0 bases at V and 3 bases at J, with 5 bases between.

This clonotype was seen ten or more times. The CDR3 nucleotides are TGCGCCAGCAGCCAAGGGAGCGGGCTAGGGATTTATACGCAGTATTTT. This codes for CASSQGSGLGIYTQYF. The gene calls are TRBV4-3 and TRBJ2-3; perhaps TRBD2 as D (6 bases). Germline lookup yields CDR1 LGHNA and CDR2 YSLEER. The CDR3 runs to 16 residues. V was trimmed by 1 base and J by 7 bases, leaving 18 bases between them.

This clonotype occurred many times. V usage is TRBV20-1 and J usage is TRBJ2-1; 9 bases line up with TRBD2. The CDR3 totals 13 residues. Trimming removed 1 base from V and 8 bases from J; junction bases left unmatched: 3. From germline, CDR1 is DFQATT and CDR2 SNEGSKA (reference sequence). The CDR3 nucleotides are TGCAGTGCTAGAGGCCTAGCGGGATATGAGCAGTTCTTC. This encodes CSARGLAGYEQFF.

This clonotype appeared many times. The CDR3 DNA reads as TGTGCCAGCAGCCGACCAGGACTAGCGGGAGGGCCTGGAGATACGCAGTATTTT. It codes for CASSRPGLAGGPGDTQYF. The chain joins TRBV3-1 to TRBJ2-3; 15 bases match TRBD2. This CDR3 spans 18 amino acids. The V gene end was trimmed by 4 bases and the J gene end by 5 bases; junction bases not matched to a gene: 10. In germline, CDR1 is LGHDT, CDR2 YNNKEL (reference sequence).

This clonotype was recorded at least ten times. V and J are TRBV9 and TRBJ2-7; 10 positions agree with TRBD1. V trimming: 5 bases; J trimming: 3 bases; junction bases outside the gene matches: 5. Germline V gene sequence: CDR1 SGDLS, CDR2 YYNGEE. The CDR3 contains 14 residues. Here the CDR3 reads CASSHGQGGYEQYF. The CDR3 bases are TGTGCCAGCAGTCATGGACAGGGGGGCTACGAGCAGTACTTC.

This clonotype was detected ten times or more. The chain links TRBV7-9 to TRBJ2-1; TRBD2 agrees at 7 bases. Germline V gene data show CDR1 as SEHNR and CDR2 as FQNEAQ (reference sequence). The CDR3 extends over 17 amino acids. Trimming removed 10 bases from V and 4 bases from J; junction bases left unmatched: 19. CDR3 protein: CATERDATHTLYNEQFF. The CDR3 DNA reads TGTGCCACCGAGCGGGATGCAACACACACCTTATACAATGAGCAGTTCTTC.

This clonotype was detected many times. The V and J genes are TRBV5-5 and TRBJ2-1; TRBD2 is a possible D gene (5 bases). V lost 4 bases, J lost 3 bases, and 14 bases lay in between. The CDR3 is 15 amino acids. Germline CDR1 reads SGHKS; CDR2 reads YYEKEE (reference sequence). In DNA form, the CDR3 reads TGTGCCAGCAGCAGAAGGGAGTTGGGCTACAATGAGCAGTTCTTC. Its translation: CASSRRELGYNEQFF.

This clonotype appeared many times. This chain connects TRBV4-3 to TRBJ2-1; 9 nucleotides agree with TRBD1. The CDR3 is made up of 15 amino acids. Germline CDR1 and CDR2: LGHNA and YSLEER. V dropped 2 bases and J dropped 6; count of bases not matched to a gene: 5. CDR3 sequence reads: CASSQRDRAFNEQFF. The CDR3 nucleotides are TGCGCCAGCAGCCAACGGGACAGGGCGTTCAATGAGCAGTTCTTC.

This clonotype was observed at least ten times. The chain couples TRBV29-1 to TRBJ2-1; D may be TRBD1 (6 bases). V gave up 1 base and J gave up 4 bases, with 14 bases separating them. The CDR3 is made up of 15 amino acids. Per the germline V gene, CDR1 is SQVTM and CDR2 is ANQGSEA. Written as DNA, the CDR3 is TGCAGCGTTGAAGGGGGGCGGGCCGAGTACAATGAGCAGTTCTTC. Translating it yields CSVEGGRAEYNEQFF.

This clonotype was observed at least ten times. This sequence joins TRBV10-3 and TRBJ2-7; D might be TRBD2 (5 bases). Germline CDR1 ENHRY, CDR2 SYGVKD. The CDR3 is made up of 17 amino acids. V was cut by 4 bases and J by 3 bases, with 22 bases left in between. The CDR3 region has the DNA TGTGCCATCAGTGCCAAAGCGGAGTTCCCCTACTACTACGAGCAGTACTTC. As protein: CAISAKAEFPYYYEQYF.

This clonotype was observed many times. The chain combines TRBV5-1 with TRBJ2-7, with 13 bases aligning to TRBD2. The CDR3 length is 14 residues. V gave up 4 bases and J gave up 4 bases; unmatched junction bases: 2. From germline, CDR1 is SGHRS and CDR2 YFSETQ. CDR3 sequence reads: CASSPGLAGYEQYF. Here the CDR3 DNA reads TGCGCCAGCAGCCCGGGACTAGCGGGATACGAGCAGTACTTC.

At least ten counts were recorded for this clonotype. The chain joins TRBV15 to TRBJ2-2; D possibly corresponds to TRBD2 (5 bases). Germline V gene sequence: CDR1 LNHNV, CDR2 YYDKDF (reference sequence). The ends were cut back, 0 bases at V and 7 bases at J, with 15 bases in the middle. The CDR3 contains 16 residues. As DNA, the CDR3 is TGTGCCACCAGCAGAGATTGGTACCCTCGGGGCGGGGAGCTGTTTTTT. This gives the protein CATSRDWYPRGGELFF.

This clonotype has at least ten counts. This chain links TRBV5-1 with TRBJ2-1, with a weak D call TRBD1 (5 bases). Trimming stripped 0 bases from V and 7 bases from J, with 8 bases between. The CDR3 has 13 residues. CDR1 and CDR2 from the germline V gene are SGHRS and YFSETQ. CDR3 nucleotides: TGCGCCAGCAGCTTGGGCAGGGTAAATGAGCAGTTCTTC. The encoded protein is CASSLGRVNEQFF.

This clonotype was seen ten or more times. The V gene is TRBV6-1, the J gene TRBJ2-5; 7 bases agree with TRBD1. This CDR3 has 14 amino acids. The V gene's germline CDR1 is MNHNS and CDR2 SASEGT. J was trimmed by 3 bases and V by 8 bases; bases with no gene match: 9. CDR3 sequence: CASFSGTAEETQYF. The CDR3 nucleotides are TGTGCCAGCTTCTCCGGGACAGCCGAAGAGACCCAGTACTTC.

In this sample, this clonotype turned up many times. This chain uses TRBV15 with TRBJ1-1; D perhaps matches TRBD1 (6 bases). The CDR3 runs 14 residues. Trimming shortened V by 0 bases and J by 7 bases, and 12 bases separated the two germline ends. Germline-derived CDR1 and CDR2 are LNHNV and YYDKDF (reference sequence). Written as DNA, the CDR3 is TGTGCCACCAGCAGAGATGCGGCAGGGGATGAAGCTTTCTTT. Translating gives CATSRDAAGDEAFF. Filled out from reference TRBV15 and TRBJ1-1, the complete variable domain reads DAMVIQNPRYQVTQFGKPVTLSCSQTLNHNVMYWYQQKSSQAPKLLFHYYDKDFNNEADTPDNFQSRRPNTSFCFLDIRSPGLGDTAMYLCATSRDAAGDEAFFGQGTRLTVV.

This clonotype appeared once. Being one base from a much bigger clone, this may be a read error. V and J are TRBV10-2 and TRBJ1-4, with no clear D. The CDR3 loop spans 14 amino acids. Per the germline V gene, CDR1 is WSHSY and CDR2 is SAAADI. This CDR3 is CASSESATTEKLFF. The CDR3, as DNA: TGCGCCAGCAGTGAAAGTGCAACTACTGAAAAACTGTTTTTT.

This clonotype has a count of ten or more. The chain employs TRBV6-5 and TRBJ2-2; D gene uncertain. The CDR3 contains 15 residues. Germline assignment: CDR1 MNHEY and CDR2 SVGAGI. Trimming stripped 0 bases from V and 1 base from J, with 6 bases between. Here the CDR3 reads CASSYSFQNTGELFF. The CDR3 DNA reads TGTGCCAGCAGTTACTCATTCCAGAACACCGGGGAGCTGTTTTTT.

This clonotype was counted at least ten times. The chain employs TRBV4-2 and TRBJ2-3; D is ambiguous. Deletions cut 0 bases from V and 1 base from J, with 8 bases between. The CDR3 extends over 15 amino acids. From germline, CDR1 is LGHNA and CDR2 YNFKEQ. The CDR3 region has the DNA TGTGCCAGCAGCCAAGAGGGTTGGGGCACAGATACGCAGTATTTT. This encodes CASSQEGWGTDTQYF.

This clonotype was seen more than once but under ten times. The chain combines TRBV2 with TRBJ1-3; the D gene is possibly TRBD1 (5 bases). With 10 bases removed from V and 0 bases from J, the gap between germline ends came to 16 bases. This CDR3 is 15 amino acids long. In germline, CDR1 is SNHLY, CDR2 FYNNEI. The CDR3 is CAILSRASSGNTIYF. The DNA of the CDR3 is TGTGCCATCCTATCCAGGGCGAGCTCTGGAAACACCATATATTTT.

This clonotype showed up just a few times. The chain employs TRBV11-2 and TRBJ2-7, with 7 bases that match TRBD1. V shed 5 bases and J 3 bases; nucleotides not matched to a gene: 10. Germline lookup yields CDR1 SGHAT and CDR2 FQNNGV. This CDR3 comprises 15 residues. CDR3 residues: CASSVGTAIIYEQYF. The CDR3 DNA is TGTGCCAGCAGCGTGGGGACAGCGATCATCTACGAGCAGTACTTC.